Included here is one TCR beta chain sequence, with context. CDR3 length: 13 amino acids. The data originate from a study of blood T cells in healthy people across ages. A sample-barcoded 5' primer and a J-beta primer mix were used in a second PCR of about 7 to 11 cycles. TCRdb reanalysed the 5' RACE reads using MiXCR and keeps one entry per CDR3 protein. The table includes 1.6 million or so distinct CDR3 sequences, around 35% detected once. Material: blood. This sequence joins TRBV21-1 and TRBJ2-5; TRBD2 reflects the table's D call only, with no check against the DNA. TRBV21-1 is classified as a pseudogene. The sequence came from a woman aged 25 to 39 in good health. CDR3 nucleotides: TGTGCCAGCAGCAAAGCGGGGAGAGGGACCCAGTACTTC. Translation gives CASSKAGRGTQYF.